The present entry profiles one T cell receptor beta chain with its context. Its antigen is not known. According to the study, TCR beta libraries were built with iRepertoire HTBI primers and CDR3-region Arm-PCR. Via MiXCR, TCRdb re-called the multiplex PCR reads, giving one row per CDR3 protein. The table includes roughly 610,000 distinct CDR3 sequences, 15% to 20% detected once. The sample is drawn from a study of regulatory T cells in long-lasting Graves disease. Study information: For a period under 3 months, newly diagnosed Graves' patients had taken antithyroid drugs.

Study results and limitations: Segments TRBV28, TRBJ1-2 and TRBJ2-5 showed preferential usage in persistent disease.

Time point of the sample: newly diagnosed GD, antithyroid drugs for less than 3 months. PBMC RNA served as the TCR library source. V trimming: 0 bases; J trimming: 4 bases; junction bases outside the gene matches: 4. CDR3 size: 17 residues. Germline CDR1 reads MNHEY; CDR2 reads SVGEGT. These data are also associated with another study on T cells in Graves' hyperthyroidism and ophthalmopathy. That work states: The study left out patients who had uncontrolled infection, other autoimmune disease, pregnancy or lactation. Researchers ran a first-round RT-PCR on the TCR CDR3 using the HTBI primer set.

The V and J genes are TRBV6-2 or TRBV6-3 and TRBJ2-5; 14 positions agree with TRBD2. This receptor was taken from a woman aged 25 to 45 with Graves disease. Sequenced here: peripheral blood mononuclear cells (PBMCs), sampled at new diagnosis, from a patient treated with antithyroid drugs. The CDR3 DNA follows: TGTGCCAGCAGTTACTCCGCGACTAGCGGGAGGGGAGAGACCCAGTACTTC. Encoded protein: CASSYSATSGRGETQYF.